The source of this TCR beta chain is a study of blood T cell repertoires in COVID-19 (dated by TCRdb to the early 2020s). The study in broad terms: The collaborator samples originated in the United States, Italy and Spain and spanned the acute and convalescent phases of COVID-19. The material from the prospective study consisted of cDNA or gDNA derived from T cells, B-cell-depleted T cells, or PBMCs. The dataset comprised deeply sampled blood TCRbeta repertoires from subjects exposed to, actively infected with, or recovered from COVID-19. The repertoires were made available in a free public database intended to serve as a resource for research on the immune response to SARS-CoV-2. Samples were obtained from the ongoing ImmuneRACE study (first 160 participants) and from 1,254 subjects provided by 6 global collaborators. Nearly every sample came with metadata listing a de-identified subject ID, COVID-19 status, age in years and sex. Where HLA class I and class II types were available, the types were taken from metadata supplied by the sample provider, not from assay-based typing. The investigation overall reported the following: Clinical and demographic metadata were provided uncurated, with the amount varying by source and participant.

The CDR3 contains 16 residues, cysteine and phenylalanine counted. This entry keeps only the CDR3 DNA: 48 bases, framed from base 1. V trim: 4 bases; J trim: 7 bases; unmatched bases: 14. In the germline V gene (reference sequence), CDR1 corresponds to SEHNR and CDR2 to FQNEAQ. Turning to this clone: The target of this receptor is not known. No clone much larger than this one lies a single base away; base qualities are absent.

The collaborating institutions used their own protocols to collect whole blood in K2EDTA tubes. For TCRbeta analysis, collaborators shipped samples in one of three forms: frozen whole blood, isolated PBMCs, or DNA extracted from either of those sample types. The immunoSEQ Assay, a bias-controlled multiplex PCR, was used to amplify TCRbeta CDR3 regions from genomic DNA. In the source study's methods: The number of nucleated cells in each sample was estimated by amplification of reference gene primers within the assay. Sequence reads were collapsed and filtered to measure the absolute abundance of every unique TCRbeta CDR3 rearrangement. Productive Simpson clonality was computed per sample as the square root of Simpson's diversity index over productive rearrangements. Here the immuneACCESS table is served through TCRdb, limited to in-frame sequences with V and J called. Missing clones are a known gap in these copies; in checked studies unresolved V genes cover under half, and the rest lacks a known reason. That table furnishes V, J and clone size, whereas the DNA furnished D and trimming. The sample table contains approximately 30,000 clones; only one count was recorded for roughly 79% of them. In total, the top ten clones hold about 43% of the sample.

The sequence links TRBV7-9 to TRBJ2-7; 9 nucleotides in the junction match TRBD2. Sequenced: peripheral blood. The receptor's source is a man aged 70 or older with acute or convalescent COVID-19. The CDR3: CASSSRGSGSSQEQYF. In nucleotide form, the sequence is TGTGCCAGCAGCTCTAGAGGTAGCGGGAGTTCTCAAGAGCAGTACTTC.